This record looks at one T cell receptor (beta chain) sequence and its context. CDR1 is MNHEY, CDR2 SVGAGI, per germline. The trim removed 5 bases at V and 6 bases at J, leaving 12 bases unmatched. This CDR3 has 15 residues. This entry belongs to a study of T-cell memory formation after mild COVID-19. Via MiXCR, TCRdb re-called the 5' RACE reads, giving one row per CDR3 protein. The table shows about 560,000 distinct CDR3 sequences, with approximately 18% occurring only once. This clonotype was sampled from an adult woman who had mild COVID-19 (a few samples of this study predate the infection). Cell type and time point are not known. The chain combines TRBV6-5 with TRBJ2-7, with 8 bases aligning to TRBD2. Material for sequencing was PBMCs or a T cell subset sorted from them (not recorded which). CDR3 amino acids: CASSEVVGRASEQYF. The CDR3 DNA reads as TGTGCCAGCAGTGAGGTTGTCGGGAGGGCCTCCGAGCAGTACTTC.